A selection of T cell receptor beta chains follows, all from one sample in a study of blood T cell repertoires in COVID-19. Clones were sequenced by immunoSEQ multiplex PCR, and TCRdb holds only the in-frame ones, with some missing. The sample holds over 250,000 clones, roughly 80% seen once. Source material: peripheral blood. The receptors here all came from a human donor with COVID-19, enrolled during active disease. The donor label of this sample is uncertain. The CDR3 runs from the conserved cysteine through the conserved F or W. A D gene is named only where the DNA matches it firmly. Clone size is given for some rows only: seen once, a few or many times, or a class if the clone is expanded.

NA | TRBJ1-4 | 18 | TRBV19 | NA | TGTGCCAGTAGTATGCCCCTCTGGACCACGGGGGAAAAAGAAAAACTGTTTTTT | CASSMPLWTTGEKEKLFF
NA | TRBJ2-7 | 15 | TRBV11-3 | TRBD2 | TGTGCCAGCAGTTACGCCCGGACTAGCGGATCCGAGCAGTACTTC | CASSYARTSGSEQYF
NA | TRBJ2-1 | 15 | TRBV7-3 | TRBD2 | TGTGCCAGCAGTCTAGCGGGGAGCTCCTACAATGAGCAGTTCTTC | CASSLAGSSYNEQFF
few | TRBJ1-1 | 14 | TRBV28 | NA | TGTGCCAGCATGGAGGTGGTGATGAACACTGAAGCTTTCTTT | CASMEVVMNTEAFF
few | TRBJ1-2 | 13 | TRBV27 | TRBD1 | TGTGCCAGCAGGCCCGACAGGGACTATGGCTACACCTTC | CASRPDRDYGYTF
once | TRBJ2-1 | 17 | TRBV10-2 | TRBD2 | TGCGCCAGCAGTGACCCTCGAGGGGCCCAAAAGCGGGGCGAGCAGTTCTTC | CASSDPRGAQKRGEQFF
NA | TRBJ1-6 | 16 | TRBV5-1 | TRBD1 | TGCGCCAGCAGCTTGGTCGGGACAGCCTGGGGTTCACCCCTCCACTTT | CASSLVGTAWGSPLHF
NA | TRBJ1-2 | 13 | TRBV5-8 | NA | TGTGCCAGCAGCACCGACATTAACTATGGCTACACCTTC | CASSTDINYGYTF
NA | TRBJ2-7 | 17 | TRBV7-3 | TRBD2 | TGTGCCAGCAGCCCCGCGGTCCTAGCGGGTATCTCCTACGAGCAGTACTTC | CASSPAVLAGISYEQYF
NA | TRBJ1-4 | 15 | TRBV9 | TRBD1 | TGTGCCAGCAGCGTACTGGGGACAGCGAATGAAAAACTGTTTTTT | CASSVLGTANEKLFF
NA | TRBJ2-1 | 14 | TRBV9 | NA | TGTGCCAGCAGCGTAGGATTCAGCTACAATGAGCAGTTCTTC | CASSVGFSYNEQFF
NA | TRBJ2-1 | 17 | TRBV30 | TRBD1 | TGTGCCTGGAGGGGAACTACAGGGGCACAAGATTACAATGAGCAGTTCTTC | CAWRGTTGAQDYNEQFF
NA | TRBJ1-5 | 16 | TRBV19 | TRBD1 | TGTGCCAGCCTAAGGACAGGGGGGTTTTACAATCAGCCCCAGCATTTT | CASLRTGGFYNQPQHF
NA | TRBJ2-5 | 12 | TRBV2 | TRBD1 | TGTGCCAGCATACAGGGGGGAGAGACCCAGTACTTC | CASIQGGETQYF
NA | TRBJ1-1 | 14 | TRBV12-5 | NA | TGTGCTAGTGGTTCCGGACAGCAAGAGGGGCAAGCTTTCTTT | CASGSGQQEGQAFF
NA | TRBJ1-1 | 16 | TRBV6-2/TRBV6-3 | NA | TGTGCCAGCAGTTATGGACAGTTCCCCATGAACACTGAAGCTTTCTTT | CASSYGQFPMNTEAFF
NA | TRBJ1-2 | 14 | TRBV7-3 | NA | TGTGCCAGCAGCTCAATCGGCCCCTCCGGGGGCTACACCTTC | CASSSIGPSGGYTF
NA | TRBJ2-6 | 15 | TRBV7-2 | NA | TGTGCCAGCAGCTTACAGGGTACTGGGGCCAACGTCCTGACTTTC | CASSLQGTGANVLTF
NA | TRBJ2-5 | 15 | TRBV28 | NA | TGTGCCAGCAGCGGGGGGCCTCTTTTTACGGAGACCCAGTACTTC | CASSGGPLFTETQYF
few | TRBJ1-2 | 12 | TRBV12-3/TRBV12-4 | NA | TGTGCCAGCAGTTTCACAGGGAGAGGCTACACCTTC | CASSFTGRGYTF
NA | TRBJ2-7 | 14 | TRBV5-4 | NA | TGTGCCAGCAGCCCTGGGACAACGACCTACGAGCAGTACTTC | CASSPGTTTYEQYF
NA | TRBJ2-2 | 19 | TRBV7-6 | TRBD1 | TGTGCCAGCAGCCAAATGGGACAGGGGGCGTTGATAGTCTCCGGGGAGCTGTTTTTT | CASSQMGQGALIVSGELFF
NA | TRBJ1-2 | 15 | TRBV5-1 | NA | TGCGCCAGCAGCGTCACGCAGGGGTTTGACTATGGCTACACCTTC | CASSVTQGFDYGYTF
NA | TRBJ2-7 | 14 | TRBV6-5 | NA | TGTGCCAGCAGTTTCTACGAATGGAGCACCGAGCAGTACTTC | CASSFYEWSTEQYF
NA | TRBJ2-3 | 14 | TRBV15 | TRBD2 | TGTGCCACCAGCAGGGGGGGGTACACAGATACGCAGTATTTT | CATSRGGYTDTQYF
few | TRBJ1-2 | 14 | TRBV7-2 | NA | TGTGCCAGCAGCCTTGAGGCAGGGGCCTATGGCTACACCTTC | CASSLEAGAYGYTF
NA | TRBJ1-2 | 13 | TRBV28 | NA | TGTGCCAGCAGAGAGGCAGGGGCCTATGGCTACACCTTC | CASREAGAYGYTF
once | TRBJ2-3 | 15 | TRBV27 | TRBD2 | TGTGCCAGCAGTTCGTCGGGAGGACTCACAGATACGCAGTATTTT | CASSSSGGLTDTQYF
NA | TRBJ2-1 | 15 | TRBV4-2 | NA | TGTGCCAGCAGCCAAGATTTGAGGCTGTACAATGAGCAGTTCTTC | CASSQDLRLYNEQFF
NA | TRBJ2-7 | 15 | TRBV27 | TRBD1 | TGTGCCAGCAGTCCTTACAGGGGTGCGGCCTACGAGCAGTACTTC | CASSPYRGAAYEQYF
NA | TRBJ1-5 | 15 | TRBV19 | NA | TGTGCCAGTAGCCGACAGGCCTATAGCAATCAGCCCCAGCATTTT | CASSRQAYSNQPQHF
NA | TRBJ1-2 | 14 | TRBV29-1 | NA | TGCAGCGTTACCCCATCCGGGAGGGATGGTGGCTACACCTTC | CSVTPSGRDGGYTF
NA | TRBJ2-7 | 14 | TRBV5-4 | TRBD1 | TGTGCCATTTCTCGACAGGGAACCCTCTACGAGCAGTACTTC | CAISRQGTLYEQYF
NA | TRBJ2-2 | 15 | TRBV7-3 | NA | TGTGCCAGCAATAGCAGAGACGGATCCACCGGGGAGCTGTTTTTT | CASNSRDGSTGELFF
once | TRBJ2-7 | 14 | TRBV11-3 | TRBD2 | TGTGCCAGCAGCTTGGGCGCTAGCGGCTACGAGCAGTACTTC | CASSLGASGYEQYF
NA | TRBJ2-2 | 15 | TRBV7-3 | TRBD1 | TGTGCCAGCAGCTTGCGACAGGGTGGCACCGGGGAGCTGTTTTTT | CASSLRQGGTGELFF
once | TRBJ1-1 | 13 | TRBV19 | NA | TGTGCCAGTAGTATCAACCGGAGGACTGAAGCTTTCTTT | CASSINRRTEAFF
few | TRBJ1-6 | 18 | TRBV11-2 | NA | TGTGCCAGCAGCTCGCGCCGGGACACCTCCTCCTATAATTCACCCCTCCACTTT | CASSSRRDTSSYNSPLHF
NA | TRBJ1-5 | 14 | TRBV4-3 | TRBD1 | TGCGCCAGCAGCCAAGCAGGGGGCGCCCAGCCCCAGCATTTT | CASSQAGGAQPQHF
once | TRBJ1-3 | 13 | TRBV11-2 | NA | TGTGCCAGCAGCTTAGACCGGGGGGACACCATATATTTT | CASSLDRGDTIYF
NA | TRBJ2-6 | 17 | TRBV7-9 | NA | TGTGCCAGCAGCTTGAGCAGGGGCGGTTCTGGGGCCAACGTCCTGACTTTC | CASSLSRGGSGANVLTF
NA | TRBJ2-3 | 12 | TRBV7-9 | TRBD2 | TGTGCCAGCAGCCCGCCGGGACTAGCGCTGTATTTT | CASSPPGLALYF
NA | TRBJ2-1 | 16 | TRBV5-1 | TRBD2 | TGCGCCAGCAGCTTCGTCGGGGCTGGGAGGGCCGAGGAGCAGTTCTTC | CASSFVGAGRAEEQFF
NA | TRBJ1-1 | 16 | TRBV11-2 | TRBD1 | TGTGCCAGCAGCTCCGACAGGGTTGGTTGGGACACTGAAGCTTTCTTT | CASSSDRVGWDTEAFF
NA | TRBJ1-4 | 15 | TRBV4-3 | NA | TGCGCCAGCAGCCAAGATATGGGACATAACGAAAAACTGTTTTTT | CASSQDMGHNEKLFF
NA | TRBJ2-7 | 14 | TRBV27 | NA | TGTGCCAGCAGTTTATTACAGGGCCGCTACGAGCAGTACTTC | CASSLLQGRYEQYF
NA | TRBJ2-7 | 15 | TRBV30 | TRBD2 | TGTGCCTGGAGTGTAATGGCGGGAGTTTTGGGCGAGCAGTACTTC | CAWSVMAGVLGEQYF
NA | TRBJ2-7 | 16 | TRBV6-5 | NA | TGTGCCAGCAGTTACTCGGTGGCAGGGGACTCCTACGAGCAGTACTTC | CASSYSVAGDSYEQYF
NA | TRBJ2-1 | 16 | TRBV3-1/TRBV3-2 | TRBD2 | TGTGCCAGCAGCCTAACCCCTGGGACTAGAGGTGGTAGGCAGTTCTTC | CASSLTPGTRGGRQFF
NA | TRBJ1-2 | 13 | TRBV29-1 | NA | TGCAGCGTTGCGACAGTAAACAACTATGGCTACACCTTC | CSVATVNNYGYTF
NA | TRBJ2-7 | 15 | TRBV21-1 | NA | TGTGCCAGCAGCAAATGGGGCGGGAGATCCTACGAGCAGTACTTC | CASSKWGGRSYEQYF
NA | TRBJ2-3 | 15 | TRBV5-1 | TRBD2 | TGCGCCAGCAGCCAAGCGGGAGGGTCCACAGATACGCAGTATTTT | CASSQAGGSTDTQYF